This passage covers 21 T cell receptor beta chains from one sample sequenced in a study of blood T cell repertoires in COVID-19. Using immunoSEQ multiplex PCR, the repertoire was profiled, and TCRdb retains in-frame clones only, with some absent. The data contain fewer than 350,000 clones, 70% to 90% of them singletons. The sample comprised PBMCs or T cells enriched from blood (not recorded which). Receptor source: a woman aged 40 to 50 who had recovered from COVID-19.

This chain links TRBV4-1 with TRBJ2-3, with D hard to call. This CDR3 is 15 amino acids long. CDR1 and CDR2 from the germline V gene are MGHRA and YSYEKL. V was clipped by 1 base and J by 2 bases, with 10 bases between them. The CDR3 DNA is TGCGCCAGCAGCCAAGCGCTAGTTGACACAGATACGCAGTATTTT. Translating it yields CASSQALVDTDTQYF.

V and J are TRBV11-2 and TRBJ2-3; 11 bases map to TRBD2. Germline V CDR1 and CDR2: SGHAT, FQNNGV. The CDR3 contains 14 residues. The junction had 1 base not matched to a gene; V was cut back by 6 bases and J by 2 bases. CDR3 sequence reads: CASRLAGVTDTQYF. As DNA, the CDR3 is TGTGCCAGCAGACTAGCGGGAGTCACAGATACGCAGTATTTT. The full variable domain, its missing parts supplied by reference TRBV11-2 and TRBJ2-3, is EAGVAQSPRYKIIEKRQSVAFWCNPISGHATLYWYQQILGQGPKLLIQFQNNGVVDDSQLPKDRFSAERLKGVDSTLKIQPAKLEDSAVYLCASRLAGVTDTQYFGPGTRLTVL.

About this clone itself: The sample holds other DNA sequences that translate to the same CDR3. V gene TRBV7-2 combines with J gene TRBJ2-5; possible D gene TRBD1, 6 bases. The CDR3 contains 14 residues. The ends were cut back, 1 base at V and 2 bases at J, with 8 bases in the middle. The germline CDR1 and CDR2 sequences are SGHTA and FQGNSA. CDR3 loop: CASSLGGGQETQYF. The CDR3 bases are TGTGCCAGCAGCTTAGGAGGGGGACAAGAGACCCAGTACTTC.

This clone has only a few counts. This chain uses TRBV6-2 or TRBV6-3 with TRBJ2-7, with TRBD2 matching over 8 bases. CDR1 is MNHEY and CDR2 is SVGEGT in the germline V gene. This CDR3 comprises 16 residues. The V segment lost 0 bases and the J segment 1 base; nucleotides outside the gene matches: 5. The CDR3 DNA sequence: TGTGCCAGCAGTTACTCACTAGCGGACCTTTCCTACGAGCAGTACTTC. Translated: CASSYSLADLSYEQYF.

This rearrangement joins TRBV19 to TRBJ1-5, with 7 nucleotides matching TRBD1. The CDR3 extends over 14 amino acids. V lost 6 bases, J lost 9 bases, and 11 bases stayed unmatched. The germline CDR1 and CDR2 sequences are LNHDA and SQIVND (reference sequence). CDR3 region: CASSPDRTNWPQHF. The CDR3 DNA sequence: TGTGCCAGTAGCCCGGACAGGACCAATTGGCCCCAGCATTTT.

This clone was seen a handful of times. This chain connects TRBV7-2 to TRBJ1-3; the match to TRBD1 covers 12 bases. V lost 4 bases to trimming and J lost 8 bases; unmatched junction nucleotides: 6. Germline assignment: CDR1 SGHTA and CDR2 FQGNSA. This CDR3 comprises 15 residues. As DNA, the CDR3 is TGTGCCAGCAGCTCCCCGGGACAGGGGGCATACACCATATATTTT. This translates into CASSSPGQGAYTIYF.

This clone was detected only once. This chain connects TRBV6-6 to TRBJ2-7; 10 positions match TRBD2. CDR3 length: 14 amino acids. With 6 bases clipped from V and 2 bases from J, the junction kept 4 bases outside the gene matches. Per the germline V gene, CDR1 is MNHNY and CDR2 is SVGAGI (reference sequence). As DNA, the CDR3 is TGTGCCAGCAGCACCGGGACTAGCGCCTACGAGCAGTACTTC. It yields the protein CASSTGTSAYEQYF.

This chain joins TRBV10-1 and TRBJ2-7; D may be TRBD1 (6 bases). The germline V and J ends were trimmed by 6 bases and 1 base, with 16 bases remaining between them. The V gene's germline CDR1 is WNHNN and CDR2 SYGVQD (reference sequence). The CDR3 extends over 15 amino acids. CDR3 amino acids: CASRDAQGLSYEQYF. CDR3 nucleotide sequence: TGCGCCAGCAGGGACGCCCAGGGGCTGTCCTACGAGCAGTACTTC.

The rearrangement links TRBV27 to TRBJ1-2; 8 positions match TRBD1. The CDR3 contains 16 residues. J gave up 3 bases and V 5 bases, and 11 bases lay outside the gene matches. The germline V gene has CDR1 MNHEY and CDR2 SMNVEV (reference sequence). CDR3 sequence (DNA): TGTGCCAGCAGTCCTTTCCGACAGGGGCTAGACTATGGCTACACCTTC. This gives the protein CASSPFRQGLDYGYTF.

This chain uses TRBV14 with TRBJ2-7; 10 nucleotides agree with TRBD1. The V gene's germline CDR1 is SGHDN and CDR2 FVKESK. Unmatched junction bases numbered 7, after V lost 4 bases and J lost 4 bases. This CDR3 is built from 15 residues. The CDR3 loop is CASSLPGTGVYEQYF. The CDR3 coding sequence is TGTGCCAGCAGCCTACCCGGGACAGGGGTATACGAGCAGTACTTC. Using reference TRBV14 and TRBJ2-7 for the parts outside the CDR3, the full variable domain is EAGVTQFPSHSVIEKGQTVTLRCDPISGHDNLYWYRRVMGKEIKFLLHFVKESKQDESGMPNNRFLAERTGGTYSTLKVQPAELEDSGVYFCASSLPGTGVYEQYFGPGTRLTVT.

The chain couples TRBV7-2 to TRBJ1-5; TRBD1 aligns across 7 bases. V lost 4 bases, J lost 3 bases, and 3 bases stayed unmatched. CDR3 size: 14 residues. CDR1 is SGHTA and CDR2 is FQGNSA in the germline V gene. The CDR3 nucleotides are TGTGCCAGCAGCTCGACAGGGTCCAATCAGCCCCAGCATTTT. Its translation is CASSSTGSNQPQHF. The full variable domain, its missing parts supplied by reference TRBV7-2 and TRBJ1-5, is GAGVSQSPSNKVTEKGKDVELRCDPISGHTALYWYRQSLGQGLEFLIYFQGNSAPDKSGLPSDRFSAERTGGSVSTLTIQRTQQEDSAVYLCASSSTGSNQPQHFGDGTRLSIL.

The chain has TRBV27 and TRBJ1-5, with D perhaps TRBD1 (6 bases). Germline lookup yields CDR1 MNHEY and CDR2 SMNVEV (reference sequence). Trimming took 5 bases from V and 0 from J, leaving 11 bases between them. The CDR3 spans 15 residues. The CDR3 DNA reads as TGTGCCAGCAGTCTACAGGGCTATAGCAATCAGCCCCAGCATTTT. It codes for CASSLQGYSNQPQHF.

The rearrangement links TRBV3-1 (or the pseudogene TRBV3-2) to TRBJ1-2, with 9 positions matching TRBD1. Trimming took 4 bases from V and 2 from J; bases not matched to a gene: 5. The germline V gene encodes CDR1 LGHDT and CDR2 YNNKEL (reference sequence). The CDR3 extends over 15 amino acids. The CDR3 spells CASSPWDRENYGYTF. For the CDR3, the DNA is TGTGCCAGCAGCCCCTGGGACAGGGAGAACTATGGCTACACCTTC.

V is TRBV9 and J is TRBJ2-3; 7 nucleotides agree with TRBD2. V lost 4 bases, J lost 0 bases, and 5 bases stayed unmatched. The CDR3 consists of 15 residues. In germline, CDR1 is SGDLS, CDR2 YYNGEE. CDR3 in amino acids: CASSTGTISTDTQYF. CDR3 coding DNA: TGTGCCAGCAGCACGGGGACTATTAGCACAGATACGCAGTATTTT.

CDR3 sequence (DNA): TGCAGCGTTGTTTATTACGCGGACAGCCAAGAGACCCAGTACTTC. It codes for CSVVYYADSQETQYF. The chain uses TRBV29-1 and TRBJ2-5, with D maybe TRBD1 (6 bases). This CDR3 contains 15 residues. V gave up 4 bases and J gave up 1 base, with 16 bases separating them. Per germline, CDR1 SQVTM and CDR2 ANQGSEA. Using reference TRBV29-1 and TRBJ2-5 for the parts outside the CDR3, the full variable domain is SAVISQKPSRDICQRGTSLTIQCQVDSQVTMMFWYRQQPGQSLTLIATANQGSEATYESGFVIDKFPISRPNLTFSTLTVSNMSPEDSSIYLCSVVYYADSQETQYFGPGTRLLVL.

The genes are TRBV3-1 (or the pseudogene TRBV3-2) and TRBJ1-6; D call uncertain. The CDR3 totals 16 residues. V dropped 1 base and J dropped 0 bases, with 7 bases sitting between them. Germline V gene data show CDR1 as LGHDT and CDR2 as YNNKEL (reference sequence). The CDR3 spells CASSQVGSSYNSPLHF. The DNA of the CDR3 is TGTGCCAGCAGCCAAGTCGGGAGCTCCTATAATTCACCCCTCCACTTT.

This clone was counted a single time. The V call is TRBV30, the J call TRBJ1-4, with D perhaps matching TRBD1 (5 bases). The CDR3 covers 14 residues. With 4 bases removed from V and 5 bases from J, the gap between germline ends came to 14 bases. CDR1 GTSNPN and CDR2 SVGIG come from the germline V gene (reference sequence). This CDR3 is CAWTTSGGNEKLFF. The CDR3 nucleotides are TGTGCCTGGACGACCTCGGGGGGGAATGAAAAACTGTTTTTT.

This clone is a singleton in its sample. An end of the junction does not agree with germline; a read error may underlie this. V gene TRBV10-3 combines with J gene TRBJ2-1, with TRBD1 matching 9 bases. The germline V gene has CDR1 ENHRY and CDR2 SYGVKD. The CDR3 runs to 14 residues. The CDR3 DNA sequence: TGTGCCGTCAGAACCGGGACAGGGTACAATGAGCAGTTCTTC. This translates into CAVRTGTGYNEQFF.

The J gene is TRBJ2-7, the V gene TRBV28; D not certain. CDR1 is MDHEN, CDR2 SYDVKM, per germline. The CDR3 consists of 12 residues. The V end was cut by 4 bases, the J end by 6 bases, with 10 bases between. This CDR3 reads CASSSPAFEQYF. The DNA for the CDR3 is TGTGCCAGCAGTTCCCCAGCGTTCGAGCAGTACTTC.

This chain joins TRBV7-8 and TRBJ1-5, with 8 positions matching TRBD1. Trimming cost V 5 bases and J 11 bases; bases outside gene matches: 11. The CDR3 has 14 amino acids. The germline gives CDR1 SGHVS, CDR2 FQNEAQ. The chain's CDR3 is CASSQGTGRGSQHF. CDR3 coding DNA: TGTGCCAGCAGCCAAGGGACAGGCAGGGGATCCCAGCATTTT.

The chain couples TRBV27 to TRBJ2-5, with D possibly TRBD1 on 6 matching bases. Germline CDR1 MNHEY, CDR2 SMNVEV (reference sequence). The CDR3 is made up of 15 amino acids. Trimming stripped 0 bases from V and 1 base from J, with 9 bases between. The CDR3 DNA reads TGTGCCAGCAGTTTATCGTGGACAGTCCAAGAGACCCAGTACTTC. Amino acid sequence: CASSLSWTVQETQYF.